This entry lists 26 T cell receptor beta chains sequenced from one sample in a study of blood T cell repertoires in COVID-19. TCRdb's copy holds only in-frame clones and misses some; the assay was immunoSEQ multiplex PCR. The table has roughly 400,000 clones, roughly 86% seen once; the top ten hold roughly 2%. The sample consisted of PBMCs or T cells enriched from blood (not recorded which). The receptors derive from a woman in her forties with acute COVID-19.

For the CDR3, the DNA is TGTGCCAGTATTAACCAGGGGGGTGGCCATGAAGCTTTCTTT. Protein sequence: CASINQGGGHEAFF. The chain joins TRBV19 to TRBJ1-1; 7 bases map to TRBD1. Trimming removed 7 bases from V and 7 bases from J; junction bases left unmatched: 12. Germline CDR1 and CDR2: LNHDA and SQIVND (reference sequence). The CDR3 has 14 amino acids.

This chain uses TRBV5-1 with TRBJ2-7; 7 bases are a match to TRBD1. The CDR3 extends over 12 amino acids. After removal of 3 bases from V and 12 bases from J, the junction contained 9 bases not matched to a gene. The germline gives CDR1 SGHRS, CDR2 YFSETQ. The CDR3 sequence is CASSSPRQGPYF. CDR3 sequence (DNA): TGCGCCAGCAGCTCTCCTCGACAGGGTCCGTACTTC.

This chain joins TRBV5-1 and TRBJ1-1; unclear D gene. The germline V gene has CDR1 SGHRS and CDR2 YFSETQ. V was cut by 7 bases and J by 2 bases, with 12 bases left in between. CDR3 length: 13 residues. The CDR3 spells CASSQNQNTEAFF. The CDR3 DNA sequence: TGCGCCAGCTCACAGAACCAAAACACTGAAGCTTTCTTT.

The V call is TRBV11-2, the J call TRBJ2-3; TRBD2 might be the D (6 bases). From germline, CDR1 is SGHAT and CDR2 FQNNGV. The germline V and J ends were trimmed by 6 bases and 0 bases, with 13 bases remaining between them. The CDR3 spans 15 residues. CDR3 DNA sequence: TGTGCCAGCAGATCTTTCGGGGGTAGCACAGATACGCAGTATTTT. Residues: CASRSFGGSTDTQYF.

The chain is built from TRBV21-1 and TRBJ2-1; TRBD1 was called by the table and not checked on the DNA. TRBV21-1 is termed a pseudogene. The CDR3 loop spans 14 amino acids. DNA of the CDR3: TGTGCCAGCAGCATCCGACAGGGGGGTGATGAGCAGTTCTTC. Amino acid sequence: CASSIRQGGDEQFF.

The rearrangement links TRBV5-1 to TRBJ2-5; TRBD1 matches at 8 bases. This CDR3 is built from 14 residues. The V gene end was trimmed by 4 bases and the J gene end by 5 bases; junction bases not matched to a gene: 7. Per the germline V gene, CDR1 is SGHRS and CDR2 is YFSETQ. The CDR3 reads CASSVDRAGETQYF. The CDR3 coding sequence is TGCGCCAGCAGCGTGGACAGGGCGGGTGAGACCCAGTACTTC.

The chain joins TRBV2 to TRBJ2-7; maybe TRBD1 (6 bases). Germline values: CDR1 SNHLY, CDR2 FYNNEI. The CDR3 runs to 16 residues. Trimming shortened V by 7 bases and J by 3 bases, and 22 bases separated the two germline ends. This CDR3 reads CASIDFTGPSYYEQYF. Written as DNA, the CDR3 is TGTGCCAGCATAGACTTCACAGGGCCCTCCTACTACGAGCAGTACTTC.

The chain links TRBV19 to TRBJ1-1, with 9 nucleotides matching TRBD1. The germline CDR1 and CDR2 sequences are LNHDA and SQIVND (reference sequence). This CDR3 comprises 14 residues. The V gene end was trimmed by 5 bases and the J gene end by 5 bases; junction bases not matched to a gene: 6. CDR3 bases: TGTGCCAGTAGTCCCGGGACAGGGTATACTGAAGCTTTCTTT. It specifies CASSPGTGYTEAFF.

This clone was picked up a small number of times. Other DNA sequences in this sample translate to the same CDR3. The rearrangement joins TRBV18 to TRBJ2-5, with 10 nucleotides matching TRBD1. Germline lookup yields CDR1 KGHSH and CDR2 LQKENI. CDR3 length: 13 amino acids. Trimming removed 4 bases from V and 5 bases from J; junction bases left unmatched: 1. The CDR3: CASSLDRGETQYF. For the CDR3, the DNA is TGTGCCAGCTCACTGGACAGGGGGGAGACCCAGTACTTC. The full variable domain, with the rest looked up from reference TRBV18 and TRBJ2-5, is NAGVMQNPRHLVRRRGQEARLRCSPMKGHSHVYWYRQLPEEGLKFMVYLQKENIIDESGMPKERFSAEFPKEGPSILRIQQVVRGDSAAYFCASSLDRGETQYFGPGTRLLVL.

This clone has just one count. The chain recombines TRBV19 with TRBJ2-2, with D maybe TRBD2 (6 bases). Trimming stripped 3 bases from V and 4 bases from J, with 12 bases between. The CDR3 covers 15 residues. The germline V gene encodes CDR1 LNHDA and CDR2 SQIVND (reference sequence). The CDR3, as DNA: TGTGCCAGTAGTATCCAGCGGGTAGCCACCGGGGAGCTGTTTTTT. Protein: CASSIQRVATGELFF.

The rearrangement links TRBV7-2 to TRBJ2-5; D is ambiguous. V was clipped by 2 bases and J by 7 bases, with 8 bases between them. The CDR3 totals 12 residues. CDR1 is SGHTA, CDR2 FQGNSA, per germline. In nucleotides, the CDR3 is TGTGCCAGCAGCTTAAGAGGCGCGACCCAGTACTTC. Its protein product is CASSLRGATQYF.

The V gene is TRBV11-2, the J gene TRBJ2-3; possibly TRBD2 for D (7 bases). The CDR3 spans 16 residues. Germline CDR1 is SGHAT and CDR2 is FQNNGV. V dropped 1 base and J dropped 6 bases, with 17 bases sitting between them. The CDR3 protein is CASSLVEGRGGDTQYF. CDR3 nucleotide sequence: TGTGCCAGCAGCTTAGTAGAGGGCAGGGGAGGGGATACGCAGTATTTT.

The chain couples TRBV3-1 (or the pseudogene TRBV3-2) to TRBJ1-3, with TRBD1 matching over 8 bases. CDR1 and CDR2 from the germline V gene are LGHDT and YNNKEL (reference sequence). Trimming at V came to 6 bases and at J to 6 bases, leaving 4 bases not matched to a gene. The CDR3 covers 13 residues. As DNA, the CDR3 is TGTGCCAGCAGGAAGACAGGGGAAAACACCATATATTTT. This encodes CASRKTGENTIYF.

This clone was found a few times. The chain combines TRBV9 with TRBJ1-1; D is unresolved. The CDR3 covers 13 residues. V was clipped by 3 bases and J by 4 bases, with 10 bases between them. Germline CDR1 is SGDLS and CDR2 is YYNGEE. DNA of the CDR3: TGTGCCAGCAGCGCTGGGCCCGGCACTGAAGCTTTCTTT. It translates to CASSAGPGTEAFF. The complete variable domain, with remaining parts taken from reference TRBV9 and TRBJ1-1, reads DSGVTQTPKHLITATGQRVTLRCSPRSGDLSVYWYQQSLDQGLQFLIQYYNGEERAKGNILERFSAQQFPDLHSELNLSSLELGDSALYFCASSAGPGTEAFFGQGTRLTVV.

The rearrangement links TRBV5-1 to TRBJ1-3, with D perhaps matching TRBD1 (6 bases). CDR3 length: 15 amino acids. The V end lost 3 bases, the J end lost 4 bases, and 14 bases lay between the germline ends. Germline V CDR1 and CDR2: SGHRS, YFSETQ. In DNA form, the CDR3 reads TGCGCCAGCAGCTCAGACGGACAGAAAGGAAACACCATATATTTT. This encodes CASSSDGQKGNTIYF.

The CDR3 DNA reads as TGTGCCAGCAGGGGACAGGGGATCTATGGCTACACCTTC. Its protein is CASRGQGIYGYTF. This rearrangement joins TRBV27 to TRBJ1-2, with 10 bases matching TRBD1. The length of the CDR3 is 13 residues. V lost 6 bases, J lost 4 bases, and 2 bases stayed unmatched. CDR1 is MNHEY and CDR2 is SMNVEV in the germline V gene (reference sequence).

The gene calls are TRBV2 and TRBJ1-2; D ambiguous. The V end was cut by 6 bases, the J end by 5 bases, with 13 bases between. CDR1 and CDR2 from the germline V gene are SNHLY and FYNNEI. The CDR3 is 13 residues long. In DNA form, the CDR3 reads TGTGCCAGCAGCGAGAAAACTCCTTATGGCTACACCTTC. This encodes CASSEKTPYGYTF.

V is TRBV6-5 and J is TRBJ1-1; a weak D match, TRBD1 (5 bases). CDR3 size: 16 residues. The V end lost 2 bases, the J end lost 0 bases, and 13 bases lay between the germline ends. Germline V CDR1 and CDR2: MNHEY, SVGAGI. DNA for the CDR3: TGTGCCAGCAGTTACGCATGGGCAGGGATGAACACTGAAGCTTTCTTT. Its translation is CASSYAWAGMNTEAFF.

CDR3 residues: CASGPGQEGDLSGANVLTF. The CDR3 nucleotides are TGTGCTAGTGGTCCAGGACAGGAGGGGGACCTCTCTGGGGCCAACGTCCTGACTTTC. This chain links TRBV12-5 with TRBJ2-6, with D possibly being TRBD1 (7 bases). There are 19 residues in the CDR3. CDR1 LGHNT and CDR2 FRNRAP come from the germline V gene. V lost 5 bases and J 0 bases, leaving 20 bases between the germline ends.

The chain is built from TRBV18 and TRBJ1-5; 8 bases line up with TRBD1. This CDR3 is built from 16 residues. The germline CDR1 and CDR2 sequences are KGHSH and LQKENI. The V gene end was trimmed by 3 bases and the J gene end by 2 bases; junction bases not matched to a gene: 6. This CDR3 is CASSPKQGARNQPQHF. The CDR3 bases are TGTGCCAGCTCACCGAAGCAGGGGGCCCGCAATCAGCCCCAGCATTTT.

The chain couples TRBV24-1 to TRBJ1-1; D gene ambiguous. Germline V gene lookup returns CDR1 KGHDR and CDR2 SFDVKD. The CDR3 totals 13 residues. Trimming shortened V by 10 bases and J by 4 bases, and 15 bases separated the two germline ends. The CDR3 bases are TGTGCCACGAGACTTTGGAGGCGCACTGAAGCTTTCTTT. Residues: CATRLWRRTEAFF.

With regard to this clone: The germline gene is not matched at one end of the junction; a read error may be the cause. The V call is TRBV29-1, the J call TRBJ2-5, with a weak D call TRBD2 (6 bases). Germline lookup yields CDR1 SQVTM and CDR2 ANQGSEA. This CDR3 comprises 13 residues. The CDR3 reads CSVEVLEGETQYF. The CDR3 DNA reads TGCAGCGTGGAAGTCCTGGAGGGAGAGACCCAGTACTTC.

V usage is TRBV9 and J usage is TRBJ2-1; 7 bases are a match to TRBD1. The length of the CDR3 is 15 residues. The J segment lost 8 bases and the V segment lost 4 bases, leaving 12 bases of the junction unmatched. CDR1 and CDR2 (germline): SGDLS, YYNGEE. The CDR3 loop is CASSPWDSQGDEQFF. For the CDR3, the DNA is TGTGCCAGCAGCCCCTGGGACAGTCAAGGCGATGAGCAGTTCTTC.

V gene TRBV6-5 combines with J gene TRBJ2-1; TRBD1 agrees at 9 bases. The CDR3 runs to 14 residues. The germline gives CDR1 MNHEY, CDR2 SVGAGI. J gave up 8 bases and V 8 bases, and 10 bases lay outside the gene matches. The CDR3 spells CASYQQGAFHEQFF. CDR3 DNA: TGTGCCAGCTACCAACAGGGGGCCTTTCATGAGCAGTTCTTC.

The chain is built from TRBV19 and TRBJ1-2, with 7 bases lining up with TRBD1. This CDR3 is built from 13 residues. Per germline, CDR1 LNHDA and CDR2 SQIVND (reference sequence). Losses at the gene ends were 5 bases for V and 3 bases for J; bases not matched to a gene: 3. Here the CDR3 reads CASSQDRDYGYTF. CDR3 nucleotides: TGTGCCAGTAGTCAAGACAGGGACTATGGCTACACCTTC.

The V and J genes are TRBV6-1 and TRBJ2-7; weak D call: TRBD1 (5 bases). Trimming pared 4 bases from V and 1 base from J, leaving 11 bases between. Looked up from germline, CDR1 is MNHNS and CDR2 is SASEGT. The CDR3 is 14 residues long. The CDR3 is CASSVIRQSYEQYF. In DNA, the CDR3 is TGTGCCAGCAGTGTAATAAGACAGTCCTACGAGCAGTACTTC.